This TCR beta chain was documented in a study of naive CD8 T cells in extremely preterm neonates. Overall study context: Abstract and methods disagree on adult ages: 25-50 versus 20-50 years. General study findings and limits: Compared with older groups, preterm CDR3s were shorter, with fewer N additions and less trimming. iChao1 richness was lowest in preterm neonates, significantly versus all ages.

Germline loops: CDR1 SGHTA, CDR2 FQGTGA. V lost 5 bases to trimming and J lost 6 bases, with 10 bases between them. This CDR3 is 13 amino acids long. On this clone itself: What it binds is unknown.

The protocol was immunoSEQ multiplex PCR, while the TCRdb copy is restricted to in-frame clones and leaves out a portion. The sample carries 5,500 to 9,000 clones, 95% to 98% recorded once. Healthy nonsmoking adults and healthy children aged about 16-60 months donated peripheral blood. The genes are TRBV7-3 and TRBJ2-2; unclear D gene. The sequenced sample consisted of naive CD8+ T cells from blood. This receptor was identified in a human donor in good health. The CDR3 nucleotides are TGTGCCAGCAGCGTACTCTCACCCGGGGAGCTGTTTTTT. As protein: CASSVLSPGELFF.